One and the same sample provided the 25 T cell receptor beta chains below, sequenced in a study of cytomegalovirus exposure and HLA in healthy donors. With 60 Vbeta and 13 Jbeta primers, the PCR was carried out. Only in-frame clones appear in the TCRdb table, and some are missing; sequencing was by immunoSEQ multiplex PCR. The sample carries approximately 73,000 clones, about 64% recorded once. Material for sequencing was PBMCs. The origin of the receptors is a man aged 25 to 40 in good health and CMV-seropositive.

This rearrangement joins TRBV10-3 to TRBJ1-3, with 8 bases aligning to TRBD1. The CDR3 length is 14 residues. Germline V gene data show CDR1 as ENHRY and CDR2 as SYGVKD. Trimming removed 6 bases from V and 3 bases from J; junction bases left unmatched: 4. The CDR3 here is CAIRSDRDGNTIYF. The CDR3 coding sequence is TGTGCCATCAGATCGGACAGGGATGGAAACACCATATATTTT.

The V and J genes are TRBV5-4 and TRBJ1-1; D unclear. The CDR3 totals 15 residues. CDR1 and CDR2 (germline): SGHNT, YYREEE (reference sequence). Trimming shortened V by 0 bases and J by 2 bases, and 11 bases separated the two germline ends. The CDR3 region is CASSLDSGRNTEAFF. The CDR3 region has the DNA TGTGCCAGCAGCTTGGACTCGGGGAGAAACACTGAAGCTTTCTTT. Together with reference TRBV5-4 and TRBJ1-1, the CDR3 gives the full variable domain: ETGVTQSPTHLIKTRGQQVTLRCSSQSGHNTVSWYQQALGQGPQFIFQYYREEENGRGNFPPRFSGLQFPNYSSELNVNALELDDSALYLCASSLDSGRNTEAFFGQGTRLTVV.

This clone has a handful of counts. The DNA of the CDR3 is TGTGCCAGCAGCTTAGCCGGGGGGCGTACTCAGCCCCAGCATTTT. Protein sequence: CASSLAGGRTQPQHF. V gene TRBV7-2 combines with J gene TRBJ1-5; D is perhaps TRBD1 (6 bases). Trimming shortened V by 0 bases and J by 6 bases, and 12 bases separated the two germline ends. Per germline, CDR1 SGHTA and CDR2 FQGNSA. The CDR3 loop spans 15 amino acids. Variable domain in full (rest from reference TRBV7-2 and TRBJ1-5): GAGVSQSPSNKVTEKGKDVELRCDPISGHTALYWYRQSLGQGLEFLIYFQGNSAPDKSGLPSDRFSAERTGGSVSTLTIQRTQQEDSAVYLCASSLAGGRTQPQHFGDGTRLSIL.

This clone turned up a few times. The V call is TRBV4-1, the J call TRBJ1-4, with 9 bases fitting TRBD1. The CDR3 loop spans 20 amino acids. The germline CDR1 and CDR2 sequences are MGHRA and YSYEKL. J gave up 2 bases and V 0 bases, and 13 bases lay outside the gene matches. CDR3 in amino acids: CASSQEWSPGQGGTNEKLFF. CDR3 sequence (DNA): TGCGCCAGCAGCCAAGAATGGAGCCCGGGACAGGGAGGGACTAATGAAAAACTGTTTTTT.

The chain is built from TRBV21-1 and TRBJ1-5; the table's D call, TRBD1, has no DNA check behind it. TRBV21-1 corresponds to a pseudogene. The CDR3 has 14 amino acids. In DNA form, the CDR3 reads TGTGCCAGCAGAGCAAGTAGGACAGATCAGCCCCAGCATTTT. This encodes CASRASRTDQPQHF.

The V gene is TRBV5-1, the J gene TRBJ2-5; 8 nucleotides match TRBD2. From germline, CDR1 is SGHRS and CDR2 YFSETQ. The junction had 9 bases not matched to a gene; V was cut back by 0 bases and J by 5 bases. The CDR3 consists of 16 residues. CDR3 DNA sequence: TGCGCCAGCAGCTTGGGGGCTGCGGGGGGCAAGGAGACCCAGTACTTC. Translation: CASSLGAAGGKETQYF.

The chain has TRBV4-1 and TRBJ2-2; D unclear. V was pared by 1 base and J by 3 bases, with 6 bases between. Germline values: CDR1 MGHRA, CDR2 YSYEKL. The CDR3 spans 14 residues. The CDR3 bases are TGCGCCAGCAGCCAAGCCGAGGACACCGGGGAGCTGTTTTTT. Protein: CASSQAEDTGELFF.

V is TRBV13 and J is TRBJ2-1; tentatively, D is TRBD1 (5 bases). V was trimmed by 5 bases and J by 7 bases, leaving 12 bases between them. The CDR3 contains 13 residues. CDR1 PRHDT and CDR2 FYEKMQ come from the germline V gene (reference sequence). The CDR3 DNA reads TGTGCCAGCAGCGCCCTCAGGGAAAATGAGCAGTTCTTC. Its translation: CASSALRENEQFF.

This clone has a single count. V and J are TRBV9 and TRBJ2-7; D perhaps matches TRBD2 (7 bases). Germline V gene data show CDR1 as SGDLS and CDR2 as YYNGEE. The CDR3 spans 16 residues. The V end was cut by 0 bases, the J end by 4 bases, with 17 bases between. CDR3 protein: CASSVEGGGASYEQYF. The CDR3 nucleotides read TGTGCCAGCAGCGTAGAGGGGGGAGGGGCTTCTTACGAGCAGTACTTC.

The CDR3 nucleotides read TGTGCTAGTGGTTCCAGTACCGGGACAGGTAACACCGGGGAGCTGTTTTTT. This codes for CASGSSTGTGNTGELFF. The chain joins TRBV12-5 to TRBJ2-2; 8 bases are a match to TRBD1. Germline assignment: CDR1 LGHNT and CDR2 FRNRAP. CDR3 length equals 17 residues. The V and J ends lost 4 bases and 2 bases, in that order; junction bases with no gene match: 9.

This clone was observed a handful of times. V and J are TRBV29-1 and TRBJ2-1, with 12 bases fitting TRBD2. Germline V gene data show CDR1 as SQVTM and CDR2 as ANQGSEA. J lost 1 base, V lost 4 bases, and 5 bases had no gene match. This CDR3 has 16 amino acids. In DNA form, the CDR3 reads TGCAGCGTTGTCGGGCTAGCGGGAGGGTCCTACAATGAGCAGTTCTTC. It codes for CSVVGLAGGSYNEQFF.

This clone was detected a few times. J is TRBJ2-3 and V is TRBV6-4, with 8 bases that match TRBD1. Per germline, CDR1 MRHNA and CDR2 SNTAGT. The CDR3 has 15 residues. The J segment lost 1 base and the V segment lost 6 bases, leaving 6 bases of the junction unmatched. The CDR3 DNA reads as TGTGCCAGCAGCGGTGGACAGGGCGGCACAGATACGCAGTATTTT. Translated, it gives CASSGGQGGTDTQYF.

With regard to this clone: Germline is not matched at one junction end, which may reflect a read error. The chain links TRBV7-7 to TRBJ2-5; tentative D call: TRBD1 (6 bases). Germline values: CDR1 SSHAT, CDR2 FNYEAQ (reference sequence). The CDR3 totals 15 residues. The CDR3 spells CASSLPSQGGETQYF. The DNA for the CDR3 is TGTGCTAGCAGCTTACCCTCACAGGGTGGCGAGACCCAGTACTTC.

The rearrangement uses TRBV15 and TRBJ2-5, with D possibly matching TRBD2 (5 bases). This CDR3 is 15 amino acids long. Trimming removed 1 base from V and 1 base from J, with 10 bases in between. Germline-derived CDR1 and CDR2 are LNHNV and YYDKDF (reference sequence). In DNA, the CDR3 is TGTGCCACCAGCAGAGGGGGAGTCGGCCAAGAGACCCAGTACTTC. This translates into CATSRGGVGQETQYF. Together with reference TRBV15 and TRBJ2-5, the CDR3 gives the full variable domain: DAMVIQNPRYQVTQFGKPVTLSCSQTLNHNVMYWYQQKSSQAPKLLFHYYDKDFNNEADTPDNFQSRRPNTSFCFLDIRSPGLGDTAMYLCATSRGGVGQETQYFGPGTRLLVL.

This clone has only a few counts. V usage is TRBV5-1 and J usage is TRBJ2-1; TRBD2 is a possible D gene (7 bases). The CDR3 has 15 residues. Looked up from germline, CDR1 is SGHRS and CDR2 is YFSETQ. Between the trimmed V and J ends, which lost 4 bases and 3 bases, there was a span of 14 bases. The CDR3 bases are TGCGCCAGCAGCGGGAGGGGGGGTGGCTACAATGAGCAGTTCTTC. This translates into CASSGRGGGYNEQFF.

The genes are TRBV5-1 and TRBJ1-1; TRBD1 might be the D (6 bases). V shed 3 bases and J shed 1 base, with 7 bases lying between them. Germline V lookup: CDR1 SGHRS, CDR2 YFSETQ. This CDR3 has 13 amino acids. CDR3 amino acids: CASSWTANTEAFF. In DNA form, the CDR3 reads TGCGCCAGCAGCTGGACAGCGAACACTGAAGCTTTCTTT. Full variable domain (missing parts from reference TRBV5-1 and TRBJ1-1): KAGVTQTPRYLIKTRGQQVTLSCSPISGHRSVSWYQQTPGQGLQFLFEYFSETQRNKGNFPGRFSGRQFSNSRSEMNVSTLELGDSALYLCASSWTANTEAFFGQGTRLTVV.

The V and J genes are TRBV10-3 and TRBJ2-7; D is uncertain. In germline, CDR1 is ENHRY, CDR2 SYGVKD. The CDR3 loop spans 11 amino acids. With 5 bases removed from V and 2 bases from J, the gap between germline ends came to 4 bases. DNA for the CDR3: TGTGCCATCAGTAATACCTACGAGCAGTACTTC. Its protein is CAISNTYEQYF.

This chain connects TRBV7-8 to TRBJ2-7; the D is unclear. V was clipped by 3 bases and J by 0 bases, with 9 bases between them. Germline CDR1 SGHVS, CDR2 FQNEAQ. The CDR3 length is 14 residues. The CDR3 nucleotides are TGTGCCAGCAGCTTGGGTCGGAGCTCCTACGAGCAGTACTTC. Its translation is CASSLGRSSYEQYF.

This clone was seen a handful of times. The J gene is TRBJ2-1, the V gene TRBV7-3; 7 bases align to TRBD1. Germline V gene sequence: CDR1 SGHTA, CDR2 FQGTGA. CDR3 length: 14 residues. V shed 5 bases, J shed 7 bases, and the junction held 8 bases outside the gene matches. CDR3 nucleotides: TGTGCCAGCAGCCAGGGACAGCCAGGGAATGAGCAGTTCTTC. Translated: CASSQGQPGNEQFF.

This clone was found a few times. The genes are TRBV19 and TRBJ1-1, with D unclear. V lost 7 bases and J 0 bases, leaving 6 bases between the germline ends. This CDR3 spans 12 amino acids. Per the germline V gene, CDR1 is LNHDA and CDR2 is SQIVND (reference sequence). CDR3 residues: CASTDLNTEAFF. The CDR3, as DNA: TGTGCCAGTACGGACTTGAACACTGAAGCTTTCTTT.

V gene TRBV28 combines with J gene TRBJ1-2; no reliable D call. Germline lookup yields CDR1 MDHEN and CDR2 SYDVKM. This CDR3 has 14 residues. Trimming left V 5 bases short and J 5 bases short, with 15 bases between. In nucleotides, the CDR3 is TGTGCCAGCAGTGTCCGGAGTCTCCTTTATGGCTACACCTTC. This encodes CASSVRSLLYGYTF.

The sample holds a few counts of this clone. This chain uses TRBV10-3 with TRBJ1-5; D is ambiguous. The CDR3 is 13 residues long. V lost 3 bases and J lost 6, with 9 bases in between. Per germline, CDR1 ENHRY and CDR2 SYGVKD. The CDR3 coding sequence is TGTGCCATCAGTGAAATTGAGAGTCAGCCCCAGCATTTT. The encoded protein is CAISEIESQPQHF.

Only a few counts were recorded for this clone. The chain employs TRBV27 and TRBJ1-6; D perhaps matches TRBD1 (5 bases). This CDR3 region has 14 residues. The V and J ends lost 5 bases and 14 bases respectively, with 19 bases between them. Germline loops: CDR1 MNHEY, CDR2 SMNVEV (reference sequence). CDR3 loop: CASSLTPIQGTLHF. DNA of the CDR3: TGTGCCAGCAGTCTCACCCCAATCCAGGGCACCCTCCACTTT.

This clone turned up a few times. The chain carries TRBV7-9 and TRBJ2-7; 7 bases agree with TRBD2. CDR1 and CDR2 from the germline V gene are SEHNR and FQNEAQ (reference sequence). The CDR3 is 14 amino acids. V lost 5 bases and J lost 2; bases outside the gene matches: 6. The DNA of the CDR3 is TGTGCCAGCAGCGCTAGCGGAGCCCCCTACGAGCAGTACTTC. Protein: CASSASGAPYEQYF.

The V and J genes are TRBV27 and TRBJ2-7; 11 bases match TRBD2. This CDR3 has 16 residues. J was trimmed by 2 bases and V by 6 bases; bases with no gene match: 9. CDR1 and CDR2 from the germline V gene are MNHEY and SMNVEV (reference sequence). The CDR3 DNA reads as TGTGCCAGCAGATTAAGACTAGCGGGATCCCCCTACGAGCAGTACTTC. It yields the protein CASRLRLAGSPYEQYF.